A selection of T cell receptor beta chains follows, all from one sample in a study of technical replicates of blood from a few donors. Clones were read by immunoSEQ multiplex PCR, and TCRdb kept only the in-frame ones, dropping some. Of 55,000 to 75,000 clones in the sample, about nine tenths were seen once. The sequenced material came from PBMCs. The receptors stem from a human donor in good health. Some clones in this sample may be carry-over from other donors' samples. Both conserved end residues are part of each CDR3. The D gene is left open where the match is weak. The size entry is marked missing in some rows and otherwise reads once, few, many or a size class.

cdr3_aa: CASSLTGAAYEQYF
cdr3_nt: TGTGCCAGCAGCCTGACAGGGGCGGCCTACGAGCAGTACTTC
v_call: TRBV5-6
clone_size: NA
d_call: TRBD1
j_call: TRBJ2-7

cdr3_aa: CASSPGKQNQETQYF
cdr3_nt: TGTGCCAGCAGCCCCGGGAAGCAGAACCAAGAGACCCAGTACTTC
v_call: TRBV9
clone_size: NA
d_call: NA
j_call: TRBJ2-5

cdr3_aa: CASSPIAGGSPGEQFF
cdr3_nt: TGTGCCAGCAGCCCCATAGCGGGGGGTTCCCCAGGGGAGCAGTTCTTC
v_call: TRBV5-4
clone_size: NA
d_call: TRBD2
j_call: TRBJ2-1

cdr3_aa: CAWSEGHGGQPQHF
cdr3_nt: TGTGCCTGGAGTGAAGGACACGGTGGGCAGCCCCAGCATTTT
v_call: TRBV30
clone_size: NA
d_call: NA
j_call: TRBJ1-5

cdr3_aa: CASSQDNAMNTEAFF
cdr3_nt: TGCGCCAGCAGCCAAGATAACGCTATGAACACTGAAGCTTTCTTT
v_call: TRBV4-3
clone_size: few
d_call: NA
j_call: TRBJ1-1

cdr3_aa: CATSDIQGAASETQYF
cdr3_nt: TGTGCCACCAGCGATATACAGGGGGCGGCCAGTGAGACCCAGTACTTC
v_call: TRBV15
clone_size: NA
d_call: TRBD1
j_call: TRBJ2-5

cdr3_aa: CASSQVSLSTDTQYF
cdr3_nt: TGTGCCAGCAGCCAAGTCAGTCTGAGCACAGATACGCAGTATTTT
v_call: TRBV14
clone_size: few
d_call: NA
j_call: TRBJ2-3

cdr3_aa: CASRLDRGSSYEQYF
cdr3_nt: TGTGCCAGCCGATTAGACAGGGGGAGCTCCTACGAGCAGTACTTC
v_call: TRBV5-4
clone_size: once
d_call: TRBD1
j_call: TRBJ2-7

cdr3_aa: CASSLASGSQYEQYF
cdr3_nt: TGTGCCAGCAGCTTAGCCAGCGGGAGCCAGTACGAGCAGTACTTC
v_call: TRBV7-2
clone_size: NA
d_call: TRBD2
j_call: TRBJ2-7

cdr3_aa: CASSIRGDRGPYYEQYF
cdr3_nt: TGTGCCAGTAGTATCCGTGGAGACAGGGGGCCGTACTACGAGCAGTACTTC
v_call: TRBV19
clone_size: NA
d_call: TRBD1
j_call: TRBJ2-7

cdr3_aa: CASSPPSGASTEAFF
cdr3_nt: TGTGCCAGCTCACCACCGTCAGGGGCTAGTACTGAAGCTTTCTTT
v_call: TRBV18
clone_size: NA
d_call: NA
j_call: TRBJ1-1

cdr3_aa: CASSSGLAGFNEQFF
cdr3_nt: TGTGCCAGCAGCTCCGGACTAGCGGGGTTCAATGAGCAGTTCTTC
v_call: TRBV7-3
clone_size: NA
d_call: TRBD2
j_call: TRBJ2-1